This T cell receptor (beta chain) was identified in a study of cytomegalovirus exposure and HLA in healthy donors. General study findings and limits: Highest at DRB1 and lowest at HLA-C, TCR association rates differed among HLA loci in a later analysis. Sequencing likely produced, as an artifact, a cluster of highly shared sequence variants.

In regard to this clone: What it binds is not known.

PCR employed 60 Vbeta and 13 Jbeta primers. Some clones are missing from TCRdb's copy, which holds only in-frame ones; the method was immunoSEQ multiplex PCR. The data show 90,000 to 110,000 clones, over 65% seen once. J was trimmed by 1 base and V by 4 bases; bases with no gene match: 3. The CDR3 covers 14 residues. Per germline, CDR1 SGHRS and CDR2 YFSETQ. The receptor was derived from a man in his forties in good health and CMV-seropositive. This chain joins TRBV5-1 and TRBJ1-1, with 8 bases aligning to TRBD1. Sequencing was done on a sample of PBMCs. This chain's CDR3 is CASSGQGGNTEAFF. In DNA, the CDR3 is TGCGCCAGCAGCGGACAGGGAGGGAACACTGAAGCTTTCTTT.